This TCR beta chain is from a study of breast tumors, draining lymph nodes, adjacent tissues (dated by TCRdb to about 2016). Some background on the complete study: The study compared TCR beta repertoires across tumor, adjacent nontumor tissue and axillary lymph nodes from breast cancer patients. The study aimed to assess the relationships and possible T-cell exchange between tumor, surrounding tissue and draining lymph node repertoires in human breast cancer.

Summary of the overall study and its limitations: The conclusion that tumor T cells originate in lymph nodes was presented as consistent with a hypothesis rather than as directly demonstrated. Tumor T-cell repertoires showed less diversity than lymph node repertoires and more diversity than nontumor tissue repertoires, and tumor T-cell repertoires showed preferential V and J gene usage. The similarity between tumor and nontumor tissue repertoires was significantly greater in luminal-like breast cancer than in basal-like breast cancer. The data were judged consistent with most tumor T cells deriving from the lymph node and then expanding within tumor tissue.

This clonotype was counted at least ten times. Its antigen is not yet known. The record has no base qualities; no much larger clone is one base away. From the cysteine up to the phenylalanine, the CDR3 has a length of 13 residues. Just the 39-base CDR3 DNA is kept, in frame starting at base 1. The germline V gene (reference sequence) sets CDR1 to LNHNV and CDR2 to YYDKDF. Cut back by 5 bases and 7 bases, the V and J ends lie 15 bases apart. TCRdb records Illumina HiSeq 2000 as the sequencer. Multiplex PCR amplification was used to build the TCR beta chain libraries. The amplified TCR beta chain products were analyzed by high-throughput sequencing. TCRdb reran the public reads through fastp at Q25 and MiXCR, keeping productive beta chains. Entries that share a CDR3 protein sequence are merged under the most common genes and DNA. This sample lists more than 50,000 distinct CDR3 sequences; roughly 39% were detected once. The ten largest account for about 10% of the sample.

The rearrangement joined TRBV15 to TRBJ2-7; TRBD2 is a weak D gene call, 8 bases matching. Material for sequencing was breast tumor tissue. The receptor was isolated from a female donor with breast cancer. Some clones in this sample may be carry-over from other donors' samples. The CDR3: CATSREGAREQYF. The nucleotide sequence reads TGTGCCACCAGCCGGGAGGGGGCGAGGGAGCAGTACTTC.